The 17 T cell receptor beta chains below were found in one sample sequenced in a study of PD-1 blockade in classical Hodgkin lymphoma. Sequencing used immunoSEQ multiplex PCR; TCRdb keeps in-frame clones, though not all of them. The data contain 45,000 or so clones, about three quarters of them seen just once; the ten biggest clones take up 8% to 13%. Each of the patients experienced relapse following autologous stem cell transplantation, and their brentuximab vedotin exposure differed. The sample in question was peripheral blood mononuclear cells (PBMCs), obtained at baseline. The receptors originated from a human donor with classical Hodgkin lymphoma.

J is TRBJ1-4 and V is TRBV5-4; no clear D. Germline V CDR1 and CDR2: SGHNT, YYREEE (reference sequence). V dropped 2 bases and J dropped 8 bases, with 7 bases sitting between them. The CDR3 covers 12 residues. The CDR3 sequence: CASSFTGEKLFF. In DNA form, the CDR3 reads TGTGCCAGCAGCTTCACGGGAGAAAAACTGTTTTTT.

This clone was seen a single time. This sequence joins TRBV11-3 and TRBJ2-3; no definite D call. CDR1 is SGHNT and CDR2 is YENEEA in the germline V gene. The CDR3 length is 14 residues. V gave up 5 bases and J gave up 5 bases, with 14 bases separating them. CDR3 coding DNA: TGTGCCAGCAGCCAAGACCCGGTAGTAGATACGCAGTATTTT. Residues: CASSQDPVVDTQYF.

This chain uses TRBV19 with TRBJ1-2; maybe TRBD1 (5 bases). CDR1 and CDR2 (germline): LNHDA, SQIVND (reference sequence). The CDR3 has 15 residues. V was cut by 7 bases and J by 1 base, with 16 bases left in between. CDR3 in DNA: TGTGCCAGTACCCCATCGGGGGGGATTAACTATGGCTACACCTTC. Translation gives CASTPSGGINYGYTF. The variable domain in full, completed from reference TRBV19 and TRBJ1-2, reads DGGITQSPKYLFRKEGQNVTLSCEQNLNHDAMYWYRQDPGQGLRLIYYSQIVNDFQKGDIAEGYSVSREKKESFPLTVTSAQKNPTAFYLCASTPSGGINYGYTFGSGTRLTVV.

V and J are TRBV12-5 and TRBJ1-2; perhaps TRBD1 as D (6 bases). V dropped 3 bases and J dropped 2 bases, with 7 bases sitting between them. The CDR3 runs 13 residues. CDR1 and CDR2 from the germline V gene are LGHNT and FRNRAP. The CDR3 region is CASGFGQNYGYTF. CDR3 DNA: TGTGCTAGTGGTTTTGGACAGAACTATGGCTACACCTTC.

This chain joins TRBV6-5 and TRBJ2-7; no clear D gene. Trimming pared 5 bases from V and 0 bases from J, leaving 5 bases between. The CDR3 runs 12 residues. Germline V gives CDR1 MNHEY, CDR2 SVGAGI. Here the CDR3 reads CASSSDSYEQYF. CDR3 DNA sequence: TGTGCCAGCAGTAGCGACTCCTACGAGCAGTACTTC.

The V gene is TRBV5-1, the J gene TRBJ2-1; no reliable D call. The CDR3 is 11 amino acids. V lost 3 bases to trimming and J lost 7 bases, with 5 bases between them. Looked up from germline, CDR1 is SGHRS and CDR2 is YFSETQ. CDR3 nucleotide sequence: TGCGCCAGCAGCTCGCAAAATGAGCAGTTCTTC. The encoded protein is CASSSQNEQFF.

The chain recombines TRBV5-1 with TRBJ2-3, with TRBD2 matching 8 bases. Germline-derived CDR1 and CDR2 are SGHRS and YFSETQ. V lost 6 bases and J lost 3; bases outside the gene matches: 3. This CDR3 comprises 13 residues. This CDR3 reads CASTSGGTDTQYF. CDR3 coding DNA: TGCGCCAGCACCTCGGGAGGGACAGATACGCAGTATTTT. Together with reference TRBV5-1 and TRBJ2-3, the CDR3 gives the full variable domain: KAGVTQTPRYLIKTRGQQVTLSCSPISGHRSVSWYQQTPGQGLQFLFEYFSETQRNKGNFPGRFSGRQFSNSRSEMNVSTLELGDSALYLCASTSGGTDTQYFGPGTRLTVL.

The chain recombines TRBV11-2 with TRBJ1-1; the match to TRBD1 covers 7 bases. The CDR3 runs to 11 residues. Per germline, CDR1 SGHAT and CDR2 FQNNGV. The J segment lost 10 bases and the V segment lost 1 base, leaving 0 bases of the junction unmatched. CDR3 coding DNA: TGTGCCAGCAGCTTAGGGACAGGAGCTTTCTTT. Translating gives CASSLGTGAFF.

The chain has TRBV5-1 and TRBJ2-3; 7 positions agree with TRBD2. CDR3 length: 15 amino acids. J lost 4 bases, V lost 0 bases, and 5 bases had no gene match. In germline, CDR1 is SGHRS, CDR2 YFSETQ. The CDR3 DNA reads TGCGCCAGCAGCTTGGGCGGGAGCGGGCCAGATACGCAGTATTTT. Translated: CASSLGGSGPDTQYF.

CDR3 region: CASSLTAGVYNEQFF. The CDR3 nucleotides read TGCGCCAGCAGCCTGACAGCGGGAGTCTACAATGAGCAGTTCTTC. The rearrangement joins TRBV5-1 to TRBJ2-1; TRBD2 agrees at 8 bases. V lost 4 bases to trimming and J lost 3 bases; unmatched junction nucleotides: 6. CDR1 and CDR2 from the germline V gene are SGHRS and YFSETQ. This CDR3 spans 15 amino acids.

This clone is labeled medium-sized. This rearrangement joins TRBV6-6 to TRBJ1-5; no clear D. The germline V and J ends were trimmed by 0 bases and 5 bases, with 5 bases remaining between them. In germline, CDR1 is MNHNY, CDR2 SVGAGI (reference sequence). The CDR3 has 13 residues. The CDR3 DNA reads as TGTGCCAGCAGTTACTCACATGATCAGCCCCAGCATTTT. This translates into CASSYSHDQPQHF.

This clone was observed a handful of times. This sequence joins TRBV5-1 and TRBJ1-1, with D possibly matching TRBD1 (6 bases). V lost 2 bases to trimming and J lost 3 bases, with 23 bases between them. CDR1 is SGHRS and CDR2 is YFSETQ in the germline V gene. The CDR3 extends over 18 amino acids. Written as DNA, the CDR3 is TGCGCCAGCAGCTTATTGGGGGGCGCTTTAGGTGTCGACACTGAAGCTTTCTTT. The encoded protein is CASSLLGGALGVDTEAFF.

This clone was recorded only once. The gene calls are TRBV7-8 and TRBJ1-5; D gene uncertain. The CDR3 totals 14 residues. V was pared by 5 bases and J by 3 bases, with 11 bases between. The V gene's germline CDR1 is SGHVS and CDR2 FQNEAQ. The CDR3, as DNA: TGTGCCAGCAGCGCAGTAGGTATCAATCAGCCCCAGCATTTT. This sequence encodes CASSAVGINQPQHF.

The chain recombines TRBV10-3 with TRBJ2-6; D perhaps matches TRBD1 (6 bases). This CDR3 region has 15 residues. V lost 10 bases and J 2 bases, leaving 15 bases between the germline ends. The germline V gene has CDR1 ENHRY and CDR2 SYGVKD. The CDR3 region is CATGQSVAGANVLTF. DNA of the CDR3: TGTGCCACCGGACAGAGCGTAGCTGGGGCCAACGTCCTGACTTTC.

The table lists this clone with a few counts. The chain uses TRBV11-2 and TRBJ1-2; 10 bases are shared with TRBD1. The CDR3 is made up of 17 amino acids. The V and J ends lost 3 bases and 1 base, in that order; junction bases with no gene match: 8. Germline V gives CDR1 SGHAT, CDR2 FQNNGV. CDR3 loop: CASSLWTGGDFNYGYTF. The CDR3 DNA sequence: TGTGCCAGCAGCTTGTGGACAGGGGGGGATTTTAACTATGGCTACACCTTC.

The sample holds many counts of this clone. J is TRBJ1-1 and V is TRBV6-5; a possible D gene is TRBD1 (6 bases). Looked up from germline, CDR1 is MNHEY and CDR2 is SVGAGI. CDR3 length: 14 residues. V lost 3 bases, J lost 1 base, and 9 bases lay in between. DNA for the CDR3: TGTGCCAGCAGTTATACGACAGGGAACACTGAAGCTTTCTTT. This sequence encodes CASSYTTGNTEAFF.

The rearrangement uses TRBV29-1 and TRBJ1-3; D not certain. V shed 3 bases and J shed 0 bases, with 6 bases lying between them. The CDR3 covers 13 residues. CDR1 is SQVTM and CDR2 is ANQGSEA in the germline V gene. For the CDR3, the DNA is TGCAGCGTTGACTACCGCTCTGGAAACACCATATATTTT. This sequence encodes CSVDYRSGNTIYF.